This TCR beta chain originates from a study of T cell repertoires in cytomegalovirus infection. Study overall: The public TCR beta signatures pointed to both CMV infection and matching HLA type. Study results and limitations: Carriage of CMV together with the relevant HLA was identifiable through cumulative public TCR beta family frequency. The ex vivo response was dominated by HLA-C-restricted CMV-specific TCR beta clonotypes.

One entry per CDR3 protein results from TCRdb running MiXCR on the reads. The sample contains about 150,000 distinct CDR3 sequences, 23% of which appear only once. Germline V CDR1 and CDR2: MNHEY, SVGAGI. This CDR3 is 12 amino acids long. Trimming removed 4 bases at V and 11 bases at J, with 12 bases between. As for this clonotype: The antigen remains unidentified.

This clonotype originated in a human donor in good health (CMV status not recorded). Some clones in this sample may be carry-over from other donors' samples. The chain has TRBV6-5 and TRBJ1-5, with D hard to call. Sequences were obtained from PBMCs. In DNA, the CDR3 is TGTGCCAGCAGTTCGACGGGGTACGCCCAGCATTTT. Residues: CASSSTGYAQHF.